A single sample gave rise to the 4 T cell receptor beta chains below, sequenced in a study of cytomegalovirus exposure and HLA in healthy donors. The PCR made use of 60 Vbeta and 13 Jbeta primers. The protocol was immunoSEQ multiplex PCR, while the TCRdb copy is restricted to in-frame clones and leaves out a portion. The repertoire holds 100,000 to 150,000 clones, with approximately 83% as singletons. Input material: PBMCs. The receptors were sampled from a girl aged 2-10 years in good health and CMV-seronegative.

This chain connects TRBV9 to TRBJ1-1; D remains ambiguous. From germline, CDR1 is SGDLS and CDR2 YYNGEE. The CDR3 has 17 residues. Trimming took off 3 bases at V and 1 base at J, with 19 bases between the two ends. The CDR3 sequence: CASSAIPGRGPNTEAFF. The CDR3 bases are TGTGCCAGCAGCGCAATCCCGGGCCGAGGGCCGAACACTGAAGCTTTCTTT.

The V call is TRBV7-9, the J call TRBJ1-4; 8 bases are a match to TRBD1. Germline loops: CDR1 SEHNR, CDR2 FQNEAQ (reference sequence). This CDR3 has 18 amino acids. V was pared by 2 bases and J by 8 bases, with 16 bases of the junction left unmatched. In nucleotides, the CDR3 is TGTGCCAGCAGCTTAATAGGAGCTTTCCCAGGGGGCTGGGAAAAACTGTTTTTT. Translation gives CASSLIGAFPGGWEKLFF.

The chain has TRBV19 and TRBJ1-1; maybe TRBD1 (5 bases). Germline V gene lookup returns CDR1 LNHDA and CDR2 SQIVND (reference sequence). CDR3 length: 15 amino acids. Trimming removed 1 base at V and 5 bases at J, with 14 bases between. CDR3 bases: TGTGCCAGTAGTATAGCCCCCCAGGGTGGGACTGAAGCTTTCTTT. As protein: CASSIAPQGGTEAFF.

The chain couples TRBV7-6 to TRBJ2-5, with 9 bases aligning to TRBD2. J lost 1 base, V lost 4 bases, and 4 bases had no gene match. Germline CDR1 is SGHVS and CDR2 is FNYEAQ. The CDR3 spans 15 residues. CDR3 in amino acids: CASSSSGRPQETQYF. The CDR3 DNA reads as TGTGCCAGCAGCTCGAGCGGGAGGCCCCAAGAGACCCAGTACTTC.